Given below is one T cell receptor (beta chain) in context. No antigen is known for it. With 2 bases removed from V and 6 bases from J, the gap between germline ends came to 14 bases. Germline CDR1 reads MNHNS; CDR2 reads SASEGT. CDR3 length: 15 amino acids. The repertoire was sequenced with immunoSEQ multiplex PCR; TCRdb's copy has only in-frame clones and lacks some. The table has some 54,000 clones, 88% seen once; the top ten hold 14%. This entry belongs to a study of OX40 agonist ivuxolimab in advanced cancers. Overall study: Clinicians treated patients with ivuxolimab, an agonistic anti-OX40 (CD134) antibody. Across the patients, intravenous ivuxolimab was delivered every 2 weeks at 0.01 to 10 mg/kg. Dose-escalation patients were diagnosed with hepatocellular carcinoma, melanoma, renal cell cancer or head and neck cancer. The study's findings and limits: Not determined was the antigen specificity of the expanded peripheral T cells.

The TCR originated in an adult with an advanced solid tumor such as melanoma, head and neck, liver or kidney cancer. This chain joins TRBV6-1 and TRBJ1-5; D gene unclear. Sample: CD4+ or CD8+ T cells sorted from blood, taken in a trial of the OX40 agonist ivuxolimab. The chain's CDR3 is CASSEWVEGAQPQHF. CDR3 in DNA: TGTGCCAGCAGTGAATGGGTGGAGGGTGCTCAGCCCCAGCATTTT.